The sample holds many counts of the clone carrying this T cell receptor (beta chain). Unique molecular identifiers tagged the TCRbeta library. Each CDR3 protein is one row after TCRdb ran MiXCR on the PCR reads. Among about 91,000 distinct CDR3 sequences listed, roughly 8% were seen once. These data come from a study of T-cell reconstitution after alpha-beta-depleted transplantation in children. The germline V gene encodes CDR1 SGHRS and CDR2 YFSETQ. The CDR3 contains 16 residues. Unmatched junction bases numbered 5, after V lost 0 bases and J lost 1 base. The clonotype originates from a human donor who donated a stem cell graft to a child with congenital amegakaryocytic thrombocytopenia. The source was PBMCs from the stem cell graft donor, collected from the stem cell graft. The chain joins TRBV5-1 to TRBJ2-3; TRBD1 matches at 7 bases. This CDR3 is CASSLAQGVGTDTQYF. CDR3 sequence (DNA): TGCGCCAGCAGCTTGGCCCAGGGGGTGGGCACAGATACGCAGTATTTT.